A single sample is the source of the 21 T cell receptor beta chains below, sequenced in a study of blood T cell repertoires in COVID-19. Here immunoSEQ multiplex PCR was the method, and the copy in TCRdb shows in-frame clones only, minus some. The data contain about 140,000 clones, roughly 80% of them singletons. Sequenced material: peripheral blood. These receptors originate from a man aged 50 or older with acute or convalescent COVID-19.

This clone was observed once. The rearrangement links TRBV29-1 to TRBJ1-2, with D unclear. Germline CDR1 and CDR2: SQVTM and ANQGSEA. The germline V and J ends were trimmed by 6 bases and 7 bases, with 9 bases remaining between them. The CDR3 spans 10 residues. The CDR3 DNA is TGCAGCGTCGCCCTCGGTGGCTACACCTTC. This encodes CSVALGGYTF.

J is TRBJ2-1 and V is TRBV10-3, with 9 bases lining up with TRBD2. The V gene end was trimmed by 6 bases and the J gene end by 9 bases; junction bases not matched to a gene: 24. The CDR3 consists of 19 residues. Per germline, CDR1 ENHRY and CDR2 SYGVKD. CDR3 region: CAISPWANPRGGAGGEQFF. CDR3 nucleotide sequence: TGTGCCATCAGCCCTTGGGCTAATCCTCGCGGGGGGGCCGGGGGTGAGCAGTTCTTC.

This sequence joins TRBV7-3 and TRBJ2-2; D perhaps matches TRBD1 (6 bases). There are 16 residues in the CDR3. The germline gives CDR1 SGHTA, CDR2 FQGTGA. The V gene lost 0 bases and the J gene lost 8 bases, with 16 bases spanning the gap. For the CDR3, the DNA is TGTGCCAGCAGCTTAACCCCCCAGGGGTATGCGGGGGAGCTGTTTTTT. This gives the protein CASSLTPQGYAGELFF.

J is TRBJ2-3 and V is TRBV6-5; weak D call: TRBD2 (7 bases). Trimming took 4 bases from V and 6 from J, leaving 14 bases between them. CDR3 length: 14 residues. Germline values: CDR1 MNHEY, CDR2 SVGAGI. The CDR3 DNA reads TGTGCCAGCAGTTTCGCGGGGGCGGGGGATACGCAGTATTTT. It codes for CASSFAGAGDTQYF.

V usage is TRBV21-1 and J usage is TRBJ2-7; no DNA check was done on the table's D call, TRBD1. TRBV21-1 is labeled a pseudogene. This CDR3 region has 17 residues. The CDR3 DNA reads TGTGCCAGCAGCAAAGGGGATCCAGGGGGCGCCCCTGACGAGCAGTACGTC. Residues: CASSKGDPGGAPDEQYV.

This chain uses TRBV12-3 or TRBV12-4 with TRBJ2-4; 7 nucleotides line up with TRBD1. The CDR3 loop spans 12 amino acids. V gave up 1 base and J gave up 15 bases; unmatched junction bases: 6. In nucleotides, the CDR3 is TGTGCCAGCAGTTTAGGCACCCAGGGGGTGTACTTC. It is translated as CASSLGTQGVYF.

This clone was recorded once. This chain links TRBV6-5 with TRBJ1-4; 7 bases map to TRBD1. J gave up 3 bases and V 5 bases, and 3 bases lay outside the gene matches. This CDR3 comprises 14 residues. Germline V gives CDR1 MNHEY, CDR2 SVGAGI. The CDR3 DNA reads as TGTGCCAGCAGTATAGGGACAGCTAATGAAAAACTGTTTTTT. It is translated as CASSIGTANEKLFF.

The chain couples TRBV19 to TRBJ2-2; perhaps TRBD1 as D (6 bases). The CDR3 sequence is 16 residues long. The V end lost 1 base, the J end lost 1 base, and 10 bases lay between the germline ends. The V gene's germline CDR1 is LNHDA and CDR2 SQIVND (reference sequence). CDR3 residues: CASSIGGQLNTGELFF. CDR3 nucleotides: TGTGCCAGTAGTATAGGGGGGCAGTTGAACACCGGGGAGCTGTTTTTT.

The chain links TRBV4-1 to TRBJ2-1; the match to TRBD2 covers 7 bases. With 3 bases clipped from V and 7 bases from J, the junction kept 3 bases outside the gene matches. CDR1 is MGHRA, CDR2 YSYEKL, per germline. CDR3 length: 13 residues. The CDR3: CASSHLGGNEQFF. In nucleotides, the CDR3 is TGCGCCAGCAGCCATCTCGGGGGGAATGAGCAGTTCTTC.

The chain joins TRBV3-1 (or the pseudogene TRBV3-2) to TRBJ1-3; the match to TRBD1 covers 7 bases. The CDR3 has 14 residues. Germline loops: CDR1 LGHDT, CDR2 YNNKEL (reference sequence). Germline trimming cut 2 bases from V and 4 bases from J; bases unmatched to any gene: 2. The CDR3 region has the DNA TGTGCCAGCAGCCAAAGACAGGGAGGAAACACCATATATTTT. It is translated as CASSQRQGGNTIYF.

This clone was seen more than once but under ten times. This chain uses TRBV7-9 with TRBJ1-1; D is undetermined. The CDR3 is made up of 11 amino acids. Germline V gene lookup returns CDR1 SEHNR and CDR2 FQNEAQ (reference sequence). The germline V and J ends were trimmed by 5 bases and 3 bases, with 4 bases remaining between them. The CDR3 DNA sequence: TGTGCCAGCAGCCCATACACTGAAGCTTTCTTT. Encoded protein: CASSPYTEAFF.

V gene TRBV13 combines with J gene TRBJ2-5; D possibly corresponds to TRBD1 (5 bases). The CDR3 length is 13 residues. Between the trimmed V and J ends, which lost 6 bases and 4 bases, there was a span of 12 bases. Germline loops: CDR1 PRHDT, CDR2 FYEKMQ (reference sequence). This CDR3 is CASRERQRETQYF. CDR3 nucleotide sequence: TGTGCCAGCAGGGAGAGACAGCGAGAGACCCAGTACTTC.

J is TRBJ1-5 and V is TRBV3-1 (or the pseudogene TRBV3-2), with TRBD1 identical over 7 bases. J was trimmed by 2 bases and V by 4 bases; bases with no gene match: 11. The CDR3 totals 17 residues. The germline V gene encodes CDR1 LGHDT and CDR2 YNNKEL (reference sequence). CDR3 protein: CASSRHFGQVGNQPQHF. In DNA, the CDR3 is TGTGCCAGCAGCCGGCACTTTGGACAGGTGGGCAATCAGCCCCAGCATTTT.

The chain links TRBV7-2 to TRBJ2-1; D not resolved. Germline V lookup: CDR1 SGHTA, CDR2 FQGNSA. V was cut by 5 bases and J by 5 bases, with 4 bases left in between. The CDR3 is 11 residues long. Written as DNA, the CDR3 is TGTGCCAGCAGCCCTCACAATGAGCAGTTCTTC. It translates to CASSPHNEQFF.

The chain links TRBV18 to TRBJ2-1; 8 bases align to TRBD1. Germline loops: CDR1 KGHSH, CDR2 LQKENI. CDR3 length: 13 amino acids. V was clipped by 2 bases and J by 12 bases; unmatched bases: 6. CDR3 loop: CASSPARQGSQFF. The CDR3 bases are TGTGCCAGCTCACCAGCGAGACAGGGGTCGCAGTTCTTC.

V usage is TRBV25-1 and J usage is TRBJ1-6; 9 nucleotides agree with TRBD1. Germline assignment: CDR1 MGHDK and CDR2 SYGVNS. The CDR3 has 14 residues. The junction had 6 bases not matched to a gene; V was cut back by 5 bases and J by 10 bases. CDR3 nucleotides: TGTGCCAGCAGTTTGGGGACAGGGACCTCACCCCTCCACTTT. This codes for CASSLGTGTSPLHF.

The rearrangement joins TRBV4-1 to TRBJ1-3, with D hard to call. The CDR3 sequence is 12 residues long. Trimming pared 1 base from V and 7 bases from J, leaving 5 bases between. Germline V CDR1 and CDR2: MGHRA, YSYEKL. CDR3 coding DNA: TGCGCCAGCAGCCAAGGAGCGAACACCATATATTTT. Amino acids: CASSQGANTIYF.

The CDR3 is CSAVTGSYEQYV. In nucleotides, the CDR3 is TGCAGCGCCGTAACAGGGTCCTACGAGCAGTACGTC. The rearrangement joins TRBV29-1 to TRBJ2-7; tentatively, D is TRBD1 (6 bases). V lost 7 bases to trimming and J lost 1 base, with 11 bases between them. The CDR3 is 12 amino acids. The V gene's germline CDR1 is SQVTM and CDR2 ANQGSEA.

The chain links TRBV29-1 to TRBJ2-3; 8 nucleotides line up with TRBD2. The trim removed 4 bases at V and 4 bases at J, leaving 16 bases unmatched. The CDR3 consists of 17 residues. Looked up from germline, CDR1 is SQVTM and CDR2 is ANQGSEA. The DNA for the CDR3 is TGCAGCGTTGTTGGTACCTCGGCGGGGGGCCCGTCAGATACGCAGTATTTT. This encodes CSVVGTSAGGPSDTQYF.

The chain is built from TRBV6-1 and TRBJ1-5; D gene unclear. There are 12 residues in the CDR3. V was pared by 3 bases and J by 3 bases, with 3 bases between. The germline gives CDR1 MNHNS, CDR2 SASEGT. CDR3 in DNA: TGTGCCAGCAGTGACAACAATCAGCCCCAGCATTTT. This codes for CASSDNNQPQHF.

The chain uses TRBV11-2 and TRBJ1-2, with D perhaps TRBD1 (6 bases). CDR3 size: 15 residues. CDR1 is SGHAT, CDR2 FQNNGV, per germline. V shed 6 bases and J shed 4 bases, with 18 bases lying between them. CDR3: CASRPGGGGLYGYTF. CDR3 in DNA: TGTGCCAGCAGGCCTGGGGGCGGGGGACTCTATGGCTACACCTTC.